A single sample gave rise to the 9 T cell receptor beta chains below, sequenced in a study of shared clonotypes between healthy human individuals. Profiling relied on immunoSEQ multiplex PCR, and the TCRdb table lists in-frame clones only, not all of them. The sample lists around 2,000,000 clones; 85% to 95% were seen once. Cells designated naive CD8 were CD45RO-negative and were positively selected for CCR7, with terminally differentiated effector memory CD45RA+ cells excluded. The sequenced material came from naive CD8+ T cells sorted from blood. The receptors originated from a man aged 18 to 30 in good health.

V gene TRBV7-9 combines with J gene TRBJ1-1; 9 nucleotides agree with TRBD1. This CDR3 contains 15 residues. Trimming took 5 bases from V and 7 from J; bases not matched to a gene: 11. Germline CDR1 and CDR2: SEHNR and FQNEAQ (reference sequence). The DNA for the CDR3 is TGTGCCAGCAGCCCGTGGGGGACAGGGATGGGTGAAGCTTTCTTT. Protein sequence: CASSPWGTGMGEAFF.

V usage is TRBV2 and J usage is TRBJ1-3; D remains ambiguous. This CDR3 contains 13 residues. The germline V gene has CDR1 SNHLY and CDR2 FYNNEI. V was trimmed by 6 bases and J by 0 bases, leaving 6 bases between them. The CDR3 DNA reads as TGTGCCAGCAGGGACCTCTCTGGAAACACCATATATTTT. It is translated as CASRDLSGNTIYF.

This chain links TRBV13 with TRBJ2-5; D remains ambiguous. The CDR3 has 14 residues. The V gene lost 2 bases and the J gene lost 1 base, with 8 bases spanning the gap. From germline, CDR1 is PRHDT and CDR2 FYEKMQ (reference sequence). CDR3 loop: CASSLLGFQETQYF. The CDR3 DNA sequence: TGTGCCAGCAGCTTATTGGGCTTCCAAGAGACCCAGTACTTC.

The chain has TRBV5-4 and TRBJ2-3; 9 positions match TRBD2. Trimming removed 2 bases from V and 5 bases from J; junction bases left unmatched: 6. The CDR3 contains 15 residues. In germline, CDR1 is SGHNT, CDR2 YYREEE (reference sequence). The CDR3 DNA follows: TGTGCCAGCAGCTTTAGCGGGGGAAGGGTAGATACGCAGTATTTT. Encoded protein: CASSFSGGRVDTQYF.

The gene calls are TRBV4-1 and TRBJ2-3; the match to TRBD2 covers 7 bases. CDR3 length: 15 residues. J was trimmed by 5 bases and V by 1 base; bases with no gene match: 6. Looked up from germline, CDR1 is MGHRA and CDR2 is YSYEKL. In nucleotides, the CDR3 is TGCGCCAGCAGCCAAGGGGCTAGCGGAATAGATACGCAGTATTTT. Residues: CASSQGASGIDTQYF.

The V gene is TRBV6-5, the J gene TRBJ2-1, with 7 bases matching TRBD1. The CDR3 contains 15 residues. Trimming cost V 0 bases and J 8 bases; bases outside gene matches: 7. Germline V gives CDR1 MNHEY, CDR2 SVGAGI. For the CDR3, the DNA is TGTGCCAGCAGTTACTCTGGGACAGTACCCTATGAGCAGTTCTTC. It is translated as CASSYSGTVPYEQFF.

The chain employs TRBV6-5 and TRBJ1-4, with a tentative D call TRBD1 (5 bases). V was trimmed by 2 bases and J by 10 bases, leaving 14 bases between them. Germline V gene lookup returns CDR1 MNHEY and CDR2 SVGAGI. The CDR3 contains 14 residues. The DNA of the CDR3 is TGTGCCAGCAGTTACGGTGGAGGGGCTGGAAAACTGTTTTTT. It specifies CASSYGGGAGKLFF.

The chain carries TRBV27 and TRBJ2-7; D unresolved. Germline V CDR1 and CDR2: MNHEY, SMNVEV (reference sequence). V shed 3 bases and J shed 5 bases, with 11 bases lying between them. This CDR3 spans 13 amino acids. CDR3: CASSLGTENEQYF. The CDR3 nucleotides are TGTGCCAGCAGTTTGGGCACAGAGAACGAGCAGTACTTC.

This chain joins TRBV10-3 and TRBJ2-5; weak D call: TRBD2 (5 bases). The CDR3 runs 14 residues. V was clipped by 2 bases and J by 2 bases, with 9 bases between them. Looked up from germline, CDR1 is ENHRY and CDR2 is SYGVKD. CDR3 region: CAISEGGGQETQYF. The CDR3 DNA reads as TGTGCCATCAGTGAGGGCGGAGGACAAGAGACCCAGTACTTC.